This is a list of T cell receptor beta chains from one sample in a study of PD-L1 blockade in urothelial cancer. The method was immunoSEQ multiplex PCR; TCRdb's version includes in-frame clones alone and lacks a portion of them. Here the sample spans 83,000 or so clones, approximately 82% being singletons. The sample here was PBMCs, taken around atezolizumab (anti-PD-L1) treatment. The receptors here all came from a man aged 65 to 85 with urothelial cancer. Both conserved end residues are part of each CDR3. The D gene is left open where the match is weak. Part of the rows lack a size; the others show once, few, many or a class for expanded clones.

clone size: .
V gene: TRBV5-1
D gene: TRBD1
J gene: TRBJ1-5
CDR3 protein: CATPQGVDDQPQHF
CDR3 DNA: TGCGCCACCCCGCAGGGGGTAGATGATCAGCCCCAGCATTTT

clone size: .
V gene: TRBV5-1
D gene: TRBD2
J gene: TRBJ2-7
CDR3 protein: CASSPGLAGVDEQYF
CDR3 DNA: TGCGCCAGCAGCCCGGGACTAGCGGGAGTAGATGAGCAGTACTTC

clone size: .
V gene: TRBV7-2
D gene: TRBD2
J gene: TRBJ2-1
CDR3 protein: CASSLNPSGSNEQFF
CDR3 DNA: TGTGCCAGCAGCTTAAATCCTAGCGGGAGCAATGAGCAGTTCTTC

clone size: .
V gene: TRBV7-3
D gene: TRBD1
J gene: TRBJ2-1
CDR3 protein: CASSLRQGAYNEQFF
CDR3 DNA: TGTGCCAGCAGCTTAAGGCAGGGGGCGTACAATGAGCAGTTCTTC

clone size: .
V gene: TRBV5-1
D gene: TRBD1
J gene: TRBJ2-7
CDR3 protein: CASSIDRGYEQYF
CDR3 DNA: TGCGCCAGCAGCATCGACAGGGGGTACGAGCAGTACTTC

clone size: .
V gene: TRBV5-1
D gene: TRBD1
J gene: TRBJ2-1
CDR3 protein: CASSLGQGAYNEQFF
CDR3 DNA: TGCGCCAGCAGCCTGGGACAGGGGGCCTACAATGAGCAGTTCTTC

clone size: .
V gene: TRBV14
D gene: TRBD1
J gene: TRBJ1-2
CDR3 protein: CASSQLQGIGYGYTF
CDR3 DNA: TGTGCCAGCAGCCAGCTACAGGGGATCGGCTATGGCTACACCTTC

clone size: .
V gene: TRBV5-6
D gene: .
J gene: TRBJ2-7
CDR3 protein: CASSYLYEQYF
CDR3 DNA: TGTGCCAGCAGTTATCTCTACGAGCAGTACTTC

clone size: .
V gene: TRBV11-3
D gene: .
J gene: TRBJ2-5
CDR3 protein: CASSPPDSQARGETQYF
CDR3 DNA: TGTGCCAGCAGCCCCCCCGACTCCCAGGCACGGGGAGAGACCCAGTACTTC

clone size: .
V gene: TRBV2
D gene: TRBD1
J gene: TRBJ2-7
CDR3 protein: CASSKTGTGIASSEQYF
CDR3 DNA: TGTGCCAGCAGTAAAACCGGGACAGGGATTGCAAGCAGCGAGCAGTACTTC

clone size: .
V gene: TRBV6-1
D gene: TRBD2
J gene: TRBJ2-7
CDR3 protein: CASTLLAGGLNEQYF
CDR3 DNA: TGTGCCAGCACCTTACTAGCGGGGGGTCTTAATGAGCAGTACTTC

clone size: .
V gene: TRBV2
D gene: .
J gene: TRBJ1-2
CDR3 protein: CASSEGARGANYGYTF
CDR3 DNA: TGTGCCAGCAGTGAGGGGGCACGAGGAGCTAACTATGGCTACACCTTC

clone size: few
V gene: TRBV5-1
D gene: TRBD1
J gene: TRBJ2-7
CDR3 protein: CASRQGTGSYEQYF
CDR3 DNA: TGCGCCAGCAGACAGGGGACAGGATCCTACGAGCAGTACTTC

clone size: .
V gene: TRBV7-7
D gene: .
J gene: TRBJ2-5
CDR3 protein: CASSLLLRGGGQETQYF
CDR3 DNA: TGTGCTAGCAGCCTACTCCTCCGGGGAGGGGGTCAAGAGACCCAGTACTTC

clone size: .
V gene: TRBV5-1
D gene: .
J gene: TRBJ2-5
CDR3 protein: CASSLFYRKETQYF
CDR3 DNA: TGCGCCAGCAGCTTGTTCTACAGAAAAGAGACCCAGTACTTC

clone size: .
V gene: TRBV27
D gene: .
J gene: TRBJ1-2
CDR3 protein: CASSSAGLNYGYTF
CDR3 DNA: TGTGCCAGCAGTTCCGCAGGACTTAACTATGGCTACACCTTC

clone size: .
V gene: TRBV29-1
D gene: TRBD2
J gene: TRBJ2-3
CDR3 protein: CSVERGARDTQYF
CDR3 DNA: TGCAGCGTAGAGCGGGGGGCCAGGGATACGCAGTATTTT

clone size: .
V gene: TRBV7-2
D gene: TRBD2
J gene: TRBJ2-3
CDR3 protein: CASSHGLAGVLTDTQYF
CDR3 DNA: TGTGCCAGCAGCCATGGACTAGCGGGAGTGTTAACAGATACGCAGTATTTT

clone size: .
V gene: TRBV2
D gene: TRBD1
J gene: TRBJ1-1
CDR3 protein: CASRRGGQGARDTEAFF
CDR3 DNA: TGTGCCAGCAGGAGGGGGGGACAGGGGGCGAGGGACACTGAAGCTTTCTTT

clone size: .
V gene: TRBV5-1
D gene: .
J gene: TRBJ1-1
CDR3 protein: CASSYETTGRGEAFF
CDR3 DNA: TGCGCCAGCAGCTACGAAACTACAGGGCGTGGTGAAGCTTTCTTT

clone size: .
V gene: TRBV4-1
D gene: .
J gene: TRBJ2-7
CDR3 protein: CASSRTTVIYEQYF
CDR3 DNA: TGCGCCAGCAGCCGCACAACAGTTATCTACGAGCAGTACTTC

clone size: .
V gene: TRBV4-2
D gene: .
J gene: TRBJ1-2
CDR3 protein: CASSQDRGLANYGYTF
CDR3 DNA: TGTGCCAGCAGCCAAGATAGGGGGTTAGCTAACTATGGCTACACCTTC

clone size: .
V gene: TRBV7-3
D gene: TRBD1
J gene: TRBJ2-1
CDR3 protein: CASSLTGTTINEQFF
CDR3 DNA: TGTGCCAGCAGCCTGACAGGGACGACAATCAATGAGCAGTTCTTC

clone size: .
V gene: TRBV14
D gene: TRBD1
J gene: TRBJ2-7
CDR3 protein: CASSRTGGWSEQYF
CDR3 DNA: TGTGCCAGCAGCCGGACAGGGGGCTGGAGCGAGCAGTACTTC